Listed below are T cell receptor beta chains from one sample, sequenced in a study of T cell changes during pregnancy in multiple sclerosis. Clones were read by immunoSEQ multiplex PCR, and TCRdb kept only the in-frame ones, dropping some. The table shows tens of thousands of clones, with roughly 92% occurring only once. Material: CD4+ T cells from peripheral blood mononuclear cells, obtained in the third trimester of pregnancy. These receptor sequences come from a female donor with multiple sclerosis, enrolled in a pregnancy study. The CDR3 runs from the conserved cysteine through the conserved F or W. The D gene is left open where the match is weak. Rows may omit the clone size; those that give it use once, few, many or a size class.

TRBJ2-3 TRBV5-5 TRBD2 once TGTGCCAGCAGCTCACTAGCGGGAGGGTTCACAGATACGCAGTATTTT CASSSLAGGFTDTQYF
TRBJ2-3 TRBV5-1 TRBD2 - TGCGCCAGCAGCATCAGACGGGGACTAGCGGGGGTCACAGATACGCAGTATTTT CASSIRRGLAGVTDTQYF
TRBJ2-7 TRBV28 - - TGTGCCAGCAGTTTACCGGGAACCCCCTACGAGCAGTACTTC CASSLPGTPYEQYF
TRBJ2-1 TRBV19 TRBD2 - TGTGCCAGTAGTGGGACTAGCGGGAGCGCCCAGCAGTTCTTC CASSGTSGSAQQFF
TRBJ2-7 TRBV27 - - TGTGCCAGCAGCCAGGGGGGCGGGAGGAGCTACGAGCAGTACTTC CASSQGGGRSYEQYF
TRBJ2-5 TRBV6-5 - once TGTGCCAGCAGTTACTCGGCAAGGAGAGGAGAGACCCAGTACTTC CASSYSARRGETQYF
TRBJ1-3 TRBV15 - - TGTGCCACCAGCAGAGGGAGCTCTGGAAACACCATATATTTT CATSRGSSGNTIYF
TRBJ1-2 TRBV6-5 - - TGTGCCAGCAGTTACTCTACGCCGACACAGGGCTACACCTTC CASSYSTPTQGYTF
TRBJ2-5 TRBV5-4 - - TGTGCCAGCAGCTCCATCGGGACTCAAGAGACCCAGTACTTC CASSSIGTQETQYF
TRBJ1-5 TRBV7-2 TRBD1 - TGTGCCAGCAGTCCCGACAGGGCCCAGCCCCAGCATTTT CASSPDRAQPQHF
TRBJ1-5 TRBV7-9 - once TGTGCCAGCAGCTTAGCAGGGGCGAATCAGCCCCAGCATTTT CASSLAGANQPQHF
TRBJ2-7 TRBV15 TRBD2 - TGTGCCACCAGCGGGGACTACTACGAGCAGTACTTC CATSGDYYEQYF
TRBJ2-1 TRBV28 TRBD2 - TGTGCCAGCAGTTTATCCCCCGGGACTAGCGGATACTACAATGAGCAGTTCTTC CASSLSPGTSGYYNEQFF
TRBJ2-5 TRBV28 - - TGTGCCAGCAGCCTGCTTTACGGAGAAGAGACCCAGTACTTC CASSLLYGEETQYF
TRBJ2-7 TRBV6-1 TRBD1 - TGTGCCAGCAGTCCCCCGGACAGGGACTACGAGCAGTACTTC CASSPPDRDYEQYF
TRBJ1-1 TRBV28 TRBD1 - TGTGCCAGCAGTACAACGGGGACAGGGACCCTAGCTTTCTTT CASSTTGTGTLAFF
TRBJ2-7 TRBV4-3 - once TGCGCCAGCAGCCAATCGCCCGATCTCGGCGAGCAGTACTTC CASSQSPDLGEQYF
TRBJ1-1 TRBV2 TRBD1 - TGTGCCAGCAGAGATGACAGGGGGTGGAACACTGAAGCTTTCTTT CASRDDRGWNTEAFF
TRBJ2-5 TRBV28 TRBD2 - TGTGCCAGCAGTTCCCTAGCGGGAGGGGGGGAGACCCAGTACTTC CASSSLAGGGETQYF
TRBJ1-4 TRBV19 - - TGTGCCAGTAGTATGAAGAGAGAAAAACTGTTTTTT CASSMKREKLFF
TRBJ1-1 TRBV2 - - TGTGCCAGCCTTACCGCCCGAGCGGGGAACACTGAAGCTTTCTTT CASLTARAGNTEAFF
TRBJ1-5 TRBV4-2 TRBD1 - TGTGCCAGCAGCCAAGCCGGGACAGCCCGGGGTCAGCCCCAGCATTTT CASSQAGTARGQPQHF
TRBJ2-1 TRBV5-4 TRBD1 - TGTGCCAGCACCCCGGGACAGGGGCGCACAAATGAGCAGTTCTTC CASTPGQGRTNEQFF
TRBJ2-2 TRBV6-5 TRBD1 - TGTGCCTGCCAAACAGGGGGCTCGACCGGGGAGCTGTTTTTT CACQTGGSTGELFF
TRBJ1-1 TRBV11-3 - once TGTGCCAGCAGCTTATCGCGGCAGGGGCGGGGGACTGAAGCTTTCTTT CASSLSRQGRGTEAFF
TRBJ1-5 TRBV18 - - TGTGCCAGCTCACCCACGGCCCTCGGGGGCAATCAGCCCCAGCATTTT CASSPTALGGNQPQHF
TRBJ1-1 TRBV4-3 TRBD1 - TGCGCCAGCAGCCAAGGACAGGGGGCAGCTTTCTTT CASSQGQGAAFF
TRBJ2-3 TRBV7-9 - - TGTGCCAGCAGCTTACAGGTCTCTAGCACAGATACGCAGTATTTT CASSLQVSSTDTQYF
TRBJ2-1 TRBV19 - - TGTGCCAGTAGTAAGCGGGCCTCCTACAATGAGCAGTTCTTC CASSKRASYNEQFF
TRBJ2-7 TRBV9 TRBD1 - TGTGCCAGCAGCGGACAGGGTTTATGCTACGAGCAGTACTTC CASSGQGLCYEQYF
TRBJ2-1 TRBV27 TRBD2 - TGTGCCAGCAGTTTATACGCGGGACTATCCTACAGGGAGCAGTTCTTC CASSLYAGLSYREQFF
TRBJ2-5 TRBV28 - - TGTGCCAGCATAGGGTTTGCGGGTTCAGAGACCCAGTACTTC CASIGFAGSETQYF
TRBJ2-7 TRBV7-7 - once TGTGCTAGCAGCTTAGATTTAAAATCTTACGAGCAGTACTTC CASSLDLKSYEQYF
TRBJ1-2 TRBV7-8 - - TGTGCCAGCAGCCCAGACAGCCACCAAAGCTTC CASSPDSHQSF
TRBJ2-1 TRBV5-6 - - TGTGCCAGCAGCTCGGGACTGCACCGCGATGAGCAGTTCTTC CASSSGLHRDEQFF
TRBJ2-2 TRBV7-2 - once TGTGCCAGCAGTTACAGGGTCACCGGGGAGCTGTTTTTT CASSYRVTGELFF
TRBJ1-1 TRBV4-2 - - TGTGCCAGCAGCCCGCACCAACAGGGCGCCACTGAAGCTTTCTTT CASSPHQQGATEAFF
TRBJ2-3 TRBV30 TRBD2 - TGTGCCTGGAGCGGAACTCTAGCGGGAGGAAGCACAGATACGCAGTATTTT CAWSGTLAGGSTDTQYF
TRBJ2-7 TRBV28 TRBD2 - TGTGCCAGCAGTTTAGGAGGGCTAGCGGGAGGGCCGGTGCAGTACTTC CASSLGGLAGGPVQYF
TRBJ2-3 TRBV5-1 - - TGCGCCAGCAGCCGTTCTAAACCGGGTGATACGCAGTATTTT CASSRSKPGDTQYF
TRBJ2-3 TRBV6-6 - - TGTGCCAGCAGTTACCCGCGATCTAGCACAGATACGCAGTATTTT CASSYPRSSTDTQYF
TRBJ2-6 TRBV5-4 - once TGTGCCAGCAGCTTGGCCAGGTCTGGGGCCAACGTCCTGACTTTC CASSLARSGANVLTF
TRBJ2-1 TRBV7-2 TRBD2 - TGTGCCAGCAGCTGGACCGGGACTAGCGGCTACAATGAGCAGTTCTTC CASSWTGTSGYNEQFF
TRBJ2-7 TRBV2 - - TGTGCCAGCAGTGCCTCCTGGGGGGAAGAGCAGTACTTC CASSASWGEEQYF
TRBJ2-7 TRBV5-1 TRBD2 - TGCGCCAGCAGCACGGAACTAGCGGACTACGAGCAGTACTTC CASSTELADYEQYF
TRBJ2-5 TRBV7-9 TRBD1 - TGTGCCAGCAGCCGGGGACAGAAAGAGACCCAGTACTTC CASSRGQKETQYF
TRBJ2-7 TRBV9 TRBD2 - TGTGCCAGCAGCGCCCGGGAGGGAGGTTCCTACGAGCAGTACTTC CASSAREGGSYEQYF
TRBJ2-7 TRBV19 - - TGTGCCAGTAGTGAGGGACTTTACGAGCAGTACTTC CASSEGLYEQYF
TRBJ1-1 TRBV20-1 - few TGCAGTGCGTCAAGCTCTGAAGCTTTCTTT CSASSSEAFF
TRBJ1-3 TRBV30 TRBD1 - TGTGCCTGGAGTGGAATGGCAGGGGGCGCGACTAGAGGAAACACCATATATTTT CAWSGMAGGATRGNTIYF
TRBJ2-4 TRBV19 TRBD1 - TGTGCCAGTAGTAGACAGGGGGACGAAAACATTCAGTACTTC CASSRQGDENIQYF
TRBJ1-6 TRBV25-1 TRBD1 once TGTGCCAGCAGTGAATCTGTAGGGGGCTATTCACCCCTCCACTTT CASSESVGGYSPLHF
TRBJ2-7 TRBV5-1 TRBD2 - TGCGCCAGCAGCCAGACTAGCGCCGGTGGCTCCGAGCAGTACTTC CASSQTSAGGSEQYF
TRBJ1-5 TRBV27 - - TGTGCCAGCAGCCCCTTGGGGGAGGGCAATCAGCCCCAGCATTTT CASSPLGEGNQPQHF
TRBJ2-7 TRBV28 - - TGTGCCAGCAGTTTTAGGGGCGCCTACGAGCAGTACTTC CASSFRGAYEQYF
TRBJ2-7 TRBV15 - - TGTGCCACCAGCAGGCAGGGGTCCGACGAGCAGTACTTC CATSRQGSDEQYF
TRBJ2-7 TRBV19 TRBD1 - TGTGCCAGTAGTATGCCGGGGACAGGGACCTACGAGCAGTACTTC CASSMPGTGTYEQYF